This entry lists 23 T cell receptor beta chains sequenced from one sample in a study of CD8 T cells in Susac syndrome. An amount of RNA that ranged from about 0.45 to 1 ug was reverse transcribed with random hexamers. Each CDR3 protein gets one entry after TCRdb re-called the immunoSEQ multiplex PCR reads with MiXCR. The table records around 170,000 distinct CDR3 sequences, roughly 94% of them present only once. The sample comprised CD8+ T cells from PBMCs. These receptor sequences come from a human donor with Susac syndrome.

This chain links TRBV9 with TRBJ2-3; 8 bases are a match to TRBD2. Germline V gene sequence: CDR1 SGDLS, CDR2 YYNGEE. V lost 3 bases, J lost 6 bases, and 12 bases stayed unmatched. There are 16 residues in the CDR3. As DNA, the CDR3 is TGTGCCAGCAGCGCTCCAAGCGGGGGTCGAGGGGATACGCAGTATTTT. Amino acids: CASSAPSGGRGDTQYF.

This chain joins TRBV18 and TRBJ2-1; a possible D gene is TRBD1 (5 bases). CDR1 KGHSH and CDR2 LQKENI come from the germline V gene. The germline V and J ends were trimmed by 3 bases and 9 bases, with 15 bases remaining between them. This CDR3 is 14 amino acids long. CDR3 sequence: CASSPVSSQGEQFF. The DNA for the CDR3 is TGTGCCAGCTCACCGGTCTCGTCGCAGGGTGAGCAGTTCTTC.

This clonotype was counted a single time. This chain connects TRBV5-4 to TRBJ2-6, with D unclear. Germline-derived CDR1 and CDR2 are SGHNT and YYREEE (reference sequence). V lost 1 base, J lost 4 bases, and 9 bases lay in between. CDR3 length equals 15 residues. The CDR3: CASSLLVSGANVLTF. CDR3 coding DNA: TGTGCCAGCAGCTTGTTGGTATCCGGGGCCAACGTCCTGACTTTC.

V is TRBV3-1 and J is TRBJ1-6; a weak D match, TRBD1 (6 bases). Deletions cut 0 bases from V and 6 bases from J, with 18 bases between. The CDR3 spans 18 residues. Germline lookup yields CDR1 LGHDT and CDR2 YNNKEL (reference sequence). In DNA form, the CDR3 reads TGTGCCAGCAGCCAAGATCGGGCAGGGGTTATTAGTAATTCACCCCTCCACTTT. Translated: CASSQDRAGVISNSPLHF.

The chain uses TRBV3-1 and TRBJ2-7; D is unclear. Looked up from germline, CDR1 is LGHDT and CDR2 is YNNKEL (reference sequence). This CDR3 comprises 12 residues. Trimming stripped 4 bases from V and 5 bases from J, with 9 bases between. Written as DNA, the CDR3 is TGTGCCAGCAGCCGTAGTATCCACGAGCAGTACTTC. Its protein is CASSRSIHEQYF.

The sample holds one count of this clonotype. CDR3 amino acids: CASSYRMGHYEQYF. CDR3 sequence (DNA): TGTGCCAGCAGTTACCGAATGGGCCACTACGAGCAGTACTTC. The gene calls are TRBV2 and TRBJ2-7; no firm D call. The CDR3 totals 14 residues. Trimming pared 5 bases from V and 3 bases from J, leaving 14 bases between. Germline V gives CDR1 SNHLY, CDR2 FYNNEI. The full variable domain, rest sourced from reference TRBV2 and TRBJ2-7, is EPEVTQTPSHQVTQMGQEVILRCVPISNHLYFYWYRQILGQKVEFLVSFYNNEISEKSEIFDDQFSVERPDGSNFTLKIRSTKLEDSAMYFCASSYRMGHYEQYFGPGTRLTVT.

This clonotype was counted a single time. This sequence joins TRBV5-1 and TRBJ2-1; 11 bases are shared with TRBD1. Germline CDR1 and CDR2: SGHRS and YFSETQ. The CDR3 is 15 amino acids. With 4 bases clipped from V and 4 bases from J, the junction kept 4 bases outside the gene matches. CDR3 loop: CASSPGTGGYNEQFF. The CDR3 nucleotides read TGCGCCAGCAGCCCCGGGACAGGGGGGTACAATGAGCAGTTCTTC. The full variable domain, in which reference TRBV5-1 and TRBJ2-1 provide the parts outside the CDR3, is KAGVTQTPRYLIKTRGQQVTLSCSPISGHRSVSWYQQTPGQGLQFLFEYFSETQRNKGNFPGRFSGRQFSNSRSEMNVSTLELGDSALYLCASSPGTGGYNEQFFGPGTRLTVL.

The gene calls are TRBV12-3 or TRBV12-4 and TRBJ1-1, with unresolved D. This CDR3 has 14 residues. V was clipped by 4 bases and J by 3 bases, with 12 bases between them. CDR3 DNA: TGTGCCAGCAGTTGGACTTCCTTTGACACTGAAGCTTTCTTT. Amino acid sequence: CASSWTSFDTEAFF.

V usage is TRBV4-1 and J usage is TRBJ2-7; tentatively, D is TRBD1 (6 bases). Germline values: CDR1 MGHRA, CDR2 YSYEKL. The CDR3 consists of 14 residues. Trimming took off 1 base at V and 7 bases at J, with 14 bases between the two ends. The CDR3 bases are TGCGCCAGCAGCCAAGCTCGGCAGGGGAATGAGCAGTACTTC. Its protein is CASSQARQGNEQYF.

The rearrangement links TRBV7-6 to TRBJ2-7, with 11 bases lining up with TRBD2. CDR1 is SGHVS and CDR2 is FNYEAQ in the germline V gene. The V segment lost 0 bases and the J segment 5 bases; nucleotides outside the gene matches: 6. This CDR3 region has 16 residues. The CDR3 protein is CASSLASSGRIDEQYF. DNA of the CDR3: TGTGCCAGCAGCTTAGCTTCTAGCGGGAGGATAGACGAGCAGTACTTC.

The chain has TRBV20-1 and TRBJ2-3; 7 bases line up with TRBD1. Per the germline V gene, CDR1 is DFQATT and CDR2 is SNEGSKA (reference sequence). With V trimmed by 4 bases and J by 2 bases, 6 bases remained unmatched. This CDR3 spans 14 amino acids. The CDR3 reads CSAMRQGITDTQYF. Written as DNA, the CDR3 is TGCAGTGCTATGAGACAGGGCATCACAGATACGCAGTATTTT.

The rearrangement joins TRBV19 to TRBJ1-4; no clear D gene. Germline CDR1 and CDR2: LNHDA and SQIVND (reference sequence). The CDR3 sequence is 14 residues long. V was shortened by 5 bases and J by 7 bases, with 14 bases between the two germline ends. CDR3 coding DNA: TGTGCCAGTAGTGAGACGGCTCTTCGTGAAAAACTGTTTTTT. Protein: CASSETALREKLFF. The full variable domain, with the rest looked up from reference TRBV19 and TRBJ1-4, is DGGITQSPKYLFRKEGQNVTLSCEQNLNHDAMYWYRQDPGQGLRLIYYSQIVNDFQKGDIAEGYSVSREKKESFPLTVTSAQKNPTAFYLCASSETALREKLFFGSGTQLSVL.

This clonotype was counted a single time. This sequence joins TRBV10-3 and TRBJ2-5; D perhaps matches TRBD2 (5 bases). From germline, CDR1 is ENHRY and CDR2 SYGVKD. The CDR3 is 11 amino acids. Trimming removed 10 bases from V and 2 bases from J, with 8 bases in between. As DNA, the CDR3 is TGTGCCACCGGGGTTCAAGAGACCCAGTACTTC. Amino acids: CATGVQETQYF.

The V gene is TRBV15, the J gene TRBJ2-7; the D gene is possibly TRBD2 (5 bases). Germline CDR1 LNHNV, CDR2 YYDKDF (reference sequence). V lost 0 bases and J 10 bases, leaving 7 bases between the germline ends. CDR3 length equals 11 residues. The CDR3 protein is CATSRERVQYF. The CDR3 DNA sequence: TGTGCCACCAGCAGAGAGCGGGTCCAGTACTTC.

The chain recombines TRBV11-2 with TRBJ2-7; D is uncertain. The germline CDR1 and CDR2 sequences are SGHAT and FQNNGV. This CDR3 contains 11 residues. Trimming removed 5 bases at V and 3 bases at J, with 5 bases between. The CDR3 DNA sequence: TGTGCCAGCAGCCCTAACTACGAGCAGTACTTC. This sequence encodes CASSPNYEQYF.

V is TRBV7-6 and J is TRBJ2-7, with D tentatively TRBD1 or TRBD2 (5 bases each). The ends were cut back, 1 base at V and 2 bases at J, with 9 bases in the middle. The length of the CDR3 is 14 residues. CDR1 and CDR2 (germline): SGHVS, FNYEAQ. The CDR3 DNA follows: TGTGCCAGCAGCTTAGGGGACGGAGCCTACGAGCAGTACTTC. Translated, it gives CASSLGDGAYEQYF.

This rearrangement joins TRBV6-2 or TRBV6-3 to TRBJ1-2; D is ambiguous. Germline CDR1 and CDR2: MNHEY and SVGEGT. Trimming pared 0 bases from V and 6 bases from J, leaving 11 bases between. This CDR3 is 14 amino acids long. CDR3 amino acids: CASSYSSQRHGYTF. The CDR3 coding sequence is TGTGCCAGCAGTTACTCGTCCCAACGGCATGGCTACACCTTC.

The chain has TRBV5-1 and TRBJ1-1; 8 nucleotides match TRBD1. The CDR3 runs 15 residues. The germline gives CDR1 SGHRS, CDR2 YFSETQ. After removal of 3 bases from V and 3 bases from J, the junction contained 7 bases not matched to a gene. The CDR3 sequence is CASSWRQGLDTEAFF. CDR3 nucleotide sequence: TGCGCCAGCAGCTGGCGACAGGGGTTGGACACTGAAGCTTTCTTT. The full variable domain, completed using reference TRBV5-1 and TRBJ1-1, is KAGVTQTPRYLIKTRGQQVTLSCSPISGHRSVSWYQQTPGQGLQFLFEYFSETQRNKGNFPGRFSGRQFSNSRSEMNVSTLELGDSALYLCASSWRQGLDTEAFFGQGTRLTVV.

Here the CDR3 DNA reads TGCAGCGCGCCTGGGACCGGTAGCACAGATACGCAGTATTTT. Translating gives CSAPGTGSTDTQYF. J is TRBJ2-3 and V is TRBV29-1; D may be TRBD1 or TRBD2 (5 bases each). The CDR3 loop spans 14 amino acids. Trimming left V 7 bases short and J 0 bases short, with 14 bases between. CDR1 and CDR2 from the germline V gene are SQVTM and ANQGSEA.

V and J are TRBV5-4 and TRBJ1-2, with TRBD1 matching over 12 bases. CDR3 size: 15 residues. The germline V gene has CDR1 SGHNT and CDR2 YYREEE (reference sequence). The junction had 7 bases not matched to a gene; V was cut back by 2 bases and J by 8 bases. This CDR3 is CASSLPGQGADGYTF. The CDR3, as DNA: TGTGCCAGCAGCTTACCGGGACAGGGGGCGGACGGCTACACCTTC.

The chain combines TRBV30 with TRBJ1-2, with TRBD1 matching 10 bases. The CDR3 spans 13 residues. CDR1 and CDR2 from the germline V gene are GTSNPN and SVGIG (reference sequence). V dropped 7 bases and J dropped 4; count of bases not matched to a gene: 6. The CDR3 is CALGTGASYGYTF. CDR3 sequence (DNA): TGTGCCTTAGGGACAGGGGCATCCTATGGCTACACCTTC. The complete variable domain, with remaining parts taken from reference TRBV30 and TRBJ1-2, reads SQTIHQWPATLVQPVGSPLSLECTVEGTSNPNLYWYRQAAGRGLQLLFYSVGIGQISSEVPQNLSASRPQDRQFILSSKKLLLSDSGFYLCALGTGASYGYTFGSGTRLTVV.

This rearrangement joins TRBV27 to TRBJ2-7; possibly TRBD1 or TRBD2 for D (5 bases each). V was cut by 4 bases and J by 2 bases, with 18 bases left in between. The germline V gene has CDR1 MNHEY and CDR2 SMNVEV (reference sequence). The CDR3 totals 16 residues. The CDR3 coding sequence is TGTGCCAGCAGTTCGGGTGCGGGTTGGGGCGCCTACGAGCAGTACTTC. Protein sequence: CASSSGAGWGAYEQYF.

This rearrangement joins TRBV7-9 to TRBJ2-1; TRBD2 is a possible D gene (5 bases). CDR3 length: 14 residues. Germline V gene sequence: CDR1 SEHNR, CDR2 FQNEAQ (reference sequence). The V end lost 7 bases, the J end lost 4 bases, and 14 bases lay between the germline ends. The CDR3 bases are TGTGCCAGCACCGGAGGTGGAGGTTACAATGAGCAGTTCTTC. Its protein product is CASTGGGGYNEQFF.